This T cell receptor beta chain came from a study of blood T cells in healthy people across ages. Combining a sample-barcoded 5' primer with a J-beta primer mix, a second PCR ran for about 6 to 11 cycles. TCRdb independently ran MiXCR on the 5' RACE reads; one entry per CDR3 protein. The data contain 870,000 or so distinct CDR3 sequences, roughly 26% of them singletons. V gave up 7 bases and J gave up 3 bases, with 15 bases separating them. The CDR3 is 14 residues long. Total RNA extraction produced at least 6 micrograms (per sample) for the study. This clonotype has ten or more counts. What was sequenced was blood. The chain combines TRBV12-3 or TRBV12-4 with TRBJ1-2, with D possibly matching TRBD1 (6 bases). The receptor was isolated from a woman of 80 years or more in good health. CDR3 sequence: CASTQGDSYYGYTF. For the CDR3, the DNA is TGTGCCAGCACACAGGGCGATAGCTACTATGGCTACACCTTC.